Here is one TCR beta chain with its context. As yet, its antigen is unknown. The source of the sample is a study of cytomegalovirus exposure and HLA in healthy donors. Notes on the study in general: The likely explanation for a cluster of highly shared sequence variants was sequencing artifact. Indistinguishability led to the exclusion of some V segments, TRBV6-2 and TRBV6-3 included.

Germline CDR1 reads WSHSY; CDR2 reads SAAADI. Trimming shortened V by 8 bases and J by 0 bases, and 11 bases separated the two germline ends. The CDR3 spans 13 residues. Sampled while nominally healthy, donors likely had unrecorded immune exposures. PCR amplification relied on 60 Vbeta primers (plus 13 Jbeta primers). The assay was immunoSEQ multiplex PCR, and TCRdb's table has in-frame clones only and misses some. The sample carries more than 90,000 clones, 65% to 85% recorded once. V is TRBV10-2 and J is TRBJ2-7; the D gene is possibly TRBD2 (5 bases). The clonotype comes from a woman aged 40 to 49 in good health and CMV-seronegative. Sequences were obtained from PBMCs. As DNA, the CDR3 is TGCGCCAGCCGCGGGCCAATCTCCTACGAGCAGTACTTC. Translated: CASRGPISYEQYF.